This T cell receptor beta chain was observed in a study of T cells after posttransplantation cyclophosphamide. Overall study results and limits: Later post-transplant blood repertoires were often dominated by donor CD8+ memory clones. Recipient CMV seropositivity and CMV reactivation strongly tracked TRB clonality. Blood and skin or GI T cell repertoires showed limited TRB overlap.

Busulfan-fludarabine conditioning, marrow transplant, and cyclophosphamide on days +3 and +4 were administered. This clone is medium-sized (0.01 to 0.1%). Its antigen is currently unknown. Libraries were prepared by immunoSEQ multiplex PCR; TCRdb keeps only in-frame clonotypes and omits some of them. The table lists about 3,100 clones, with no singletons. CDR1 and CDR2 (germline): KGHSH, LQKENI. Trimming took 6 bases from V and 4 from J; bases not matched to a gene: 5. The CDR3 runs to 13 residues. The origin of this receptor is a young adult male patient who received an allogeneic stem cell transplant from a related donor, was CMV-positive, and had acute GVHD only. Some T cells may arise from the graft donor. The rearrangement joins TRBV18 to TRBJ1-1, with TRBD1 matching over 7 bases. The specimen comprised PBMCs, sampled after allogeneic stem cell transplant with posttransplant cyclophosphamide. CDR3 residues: CASSDSGGTEAFF. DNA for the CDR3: TGTGCCAGCTCCGATTCAGGGGGCACTGAAGCTTTCTTT.